This entry lists 16 T cell receptor beta chains sequenced from one sample in a study of shared T cell receptors in the human thymus (dated by TCRdb to the early 2020s). Library prep was done by the immunoSEQ multiplex PCR assay. What TCRdb holds here is the immuneACCESS table cut down to in-frame rearrangements. Part of the clones is not present; checked against another copy, under half of the missing clones reflect an unresolved V gene, and the others are unexplained. The sample table lists hundreds of thousands of clones, around 87% of them with a count of one. The top ten clones comprise 0.009% to 0.0095% of the sample. In addition, the sample was reused for a study of human thymus T cells.

Input material: thymocytes. The origin of the receptors is a boy under two years old with a congenital heart defect. Donor details come from another sample of the same person, matched by shared clones.

This clone was observed once. The chain recombines TRBV15 with TRBJ2-1, with 12 bases lining up with TRBD2. The germline CDR1 and CDR2 sequences are LNHNV and YYDKDF (reference sequence). Trimming removed 6 bases from V and 8 bases from J; junction bases left unmatched: 11. This CDR3 is built from 16 residues. The CDR3 bases are TGTGCCACCAGAACCGGCGGGCTAGCGGGGGGGGATGAGCAGTTCTTC. Amino acid sequence: CATRTGGLAGGDEQFF.

The rearrangement links TRBV6-5 to TRBJ1-1, with TRBD1 matching over 8 bases. The CDR3 has 16 amino acids. Germline V CDR1 and CDR2: MNHEY, SVGAGI. Losses at the gene ends were 2 bases for V and 4 bases for J; bases not matched to a gene: 9. The CDR3: CASSYLPDRAGTEAFF. DNA for the CDR3: TGTGCCAGCAGTTACCTCCCGGACAGGGCGGGCACTGAAGCTTTCTTT.

V gene TRBV19 combines with J gene TRBJ1-5; 7 bases match TRBD1. CDR1 LNHDA and CDR2 SQIVND come from the germline V gene (reference sequence). V trimming: 4 bases; J trimming: 3 bases; junction bases outside the gene matches: 6. The CDR3 has 15 amino acids. CDR3 sequence reads: CASSTGQRPNQPQHF. DNA for the CDR3: TGTGCCAGTAGTACGGGACAGAGGCCCAATCAGCCCCAGCATTTT.

The rearrangement uses TRBV29-1 and TRBJ2-7; 7 positions agree with TRBD1. Germline CDR1 and CDR2: SQVTM and ANQGSEA. This CDR3 comprises 16 residues. V dropped 0 bases and J dropped 1; count of bases not matched to a gene: 9. The CDR3 nucleotides read TGCAGCGTTGAAGAGGGCACGGGGACAGATTCCTACGAGCAGTACTTC. Residues: CSVEEGTGTDSYEQYF.

This chain links TRBV30 with TRBJ1-6; 8 bases agree with TRBD1. Trimming cost V 8 bases and J 7 bases; bases outside gene matches: 10. CDR1 and CDR2 from the germline V gene are GTSNPN and SVGIG (reference sequence). The CDR3 runs to 14 residues. CDR3 sequence reads: CAGNHRGLNSPLHF. In DNA form, the CDR3 reads TGTGCCGGAAACCACAGGGGGTTGAATTCACCCCTCCACTTT.

Only a few counts were recorded for this clone. The identical CDR3 is also encoded by other nucleotide sequences in the sample. The chain carries TRBV15 and TRBJ1-6, with D possibly being TRBD1 (6 bases). The V and J ends lost 3 bases and 13 bases respectively, with 16 bases between them. From germline, CDR1 is LNHNV and CDR2 YYDKDF (reference sequence). The CDR3 runs to 14 residues. The CDR3 sequence is CATSSGQGSSPLHF. Written as DNA, the CDR3 is TGTGCCACCAGCAGTGGCCAGGGGAGTTCCCCCCTCCACTTT.

V and J are TRBV28 and TRBJ2-7, with D maybe TRBD1 (6 bases). Between the trimmed V and J ends, which lost 4 bases and 6 bases, there was a span of 16 bases. The CDR3 covers 14 residues. Looked up from germline, CDR1 is MDHEN and CDR2 is SYDVKM. In nucleotides, the CDR3 is TGTGCCAGCAGTTACGTACAGGGTACAGCCGAGCAGTACTTC. Its translation is CASSYVQGTAEQYF.

The V gene is TRBV9, the J gene TRBJ2-3, with TRBD2 matching over 11 bases. The V gene's germline CDR1 is SGDLS and CDR2 YYNGEE. Trimming cost V 3 bases and J 6 bases; bases outside gene matches: 9. The CDR3 has 16 residues. The CDR3: CASSGPIAGGQDTQYF. The CDR3 nucleotides read TGTGCCAGCAGCGGACCGATAGCGGGGGGGCAGGATACGCAGTATTTT.

The gene calls are TRBV4-1 and TRBJ2-1; a weak D match, TRBD2 (6 bases). The germline CDR1 and CDR2 sequences are MGHRA and YSYEKL. The V end was cut by 0 bases, the J end by 8 bases, with 20 bases between. This CDR3 has 17 amino acids. CDR3 coding DNA: TGCGCCAGCAGCCAAGATGTACGTGGGCGGGATGGCGATGAGCAGTTCTTC. It yields the protein CASSQDVRGRDGDEQFF.

V is TRBV27 and J is TRBJ1-6; 7 positions agree with TRBD1. The germline CDR1 and CDR2 sequences are MNHEY and SMNVEV (reference sequence). This CDR3 spans 15 amino acids. The trim removed 4 bases at V and 8 bases at J, leaving 8 bases unmatched. As DNA, the CDR3 is TGTGCCAGCAGTTCTAAGGGGGACAGCTATTCACCCCTCCACTTT. It codes for CASSSKGDSYSPLHF.

This clone has a single count. This chain links TRBV2 with TRBJ1-4; D is undetermined. The CDR3 length is 15 residues. Deletions cut 5 bases from V and 6 bases from J, with 16 bases between. Germline CDR1 is SNHLY and CDR2 is FYNNEI. The CDR3 sequence: CASSNRGSRDEKLFF. CDR3 nucleotide sequence: TGTGCCAGCAGTAACAGAGGGTCCCGGGATGAAAAACTGTTTTTT. The full variable domain, in which reference TRBV2 and TRBJ1-4 provide the parts outside the CDR3, is EPEVTQTPSHQVTQMGQEVILRCVPISNHLYFYWYRQILGQKVEFLVSFYNNEISEKSEIFDDQFSVERPDGSNFTLKIRSTKLEDSAMYFCASSNRGSRDEKLFFGSGTQLSVL.

J is TRBJ2-3 and V is TRBV28; 10 nucleotides align to TRBD1. The CDR3 is made up of 17 amino acids. The V and J ends lost 6 bases and 3 bases, in that order; junction bases with no gene match: 12. Germline CDR1 MDHEN, CDR2 SYDVKM. The CDR3 DNA reads TGTGCCAGCAGGAAACAACCACGGACAGGGGGGACAGATACGCAGTATTTT. Protein product: CASRKQPRTGGTDTQYF.

This rearrangement joins TRBV6-1 to TRBJ2-7; no reliable D call. V lost 3 bases and J 2 bases, leaving 23 bases between the germline ends. Germline V gene lookup returns CDR1 MNHNS and CDR2 SASEGT. The CDR3 consists of 18 residues. In nucleotides, the CDR3 is TGTGCCAGCAGTGATAGTCTTAATAGATCTGGGCCGCCCTACGAGCAGTACTTC. Protein: CASSDSLNRSGPPYEQYF.

This chain connects TRBV4-3 to TRBJ2-7; the match to TRBD1 covers 9 bases. V lost 0 bases and J lost 10; bases outside the gene matches: 10. The germline V gene encodes CDR1 LGHNA and CDR2 YSLEER. The CDR3 has 15 amino acids. Written as DNA, the CDR3 is TGCGCCAGCAGCCAAGAAAGGGGACAGGGAACTAACCAGTACTTC. Amino acids: CASSQERGQGTNQYF.

CDR3: CASSSDRAADTEAFF. CDR3 DNA: TGTGCCAGCAGCTCGGACAGAGCGGCCGACACTGAAGCTTTCTTT. The rearrangement links TRBV5-4 to TRBJ1-1, with D tentatively TRBD1 (6 bases). V was shortened by 3 bases and J by 3 bases, with 15 bases between the two germline ends. CDR1 is SGHNT and CDR2 is YYREEE in the germline V gene (reference sequence). The CDR3 covers 15 residues.

This clone appeared a few times. The chain's CDR3 is CASSFSSQANSPLHF. The CDR3 nucleotides read TGTGCCAGCAGTTTCTCGAGCCAGGCAAATTCACCCCTCCACTTT. The chain uses TRBV27 and TRBJ1-6; D is undetermined. Trimming cost V 3 bases and J 7 bases, with 13 bases left between them. The CDR3 spans 15 residues. Per germline, CDR1 MNHEY and CDR2 SMNVEV (reference sequence).